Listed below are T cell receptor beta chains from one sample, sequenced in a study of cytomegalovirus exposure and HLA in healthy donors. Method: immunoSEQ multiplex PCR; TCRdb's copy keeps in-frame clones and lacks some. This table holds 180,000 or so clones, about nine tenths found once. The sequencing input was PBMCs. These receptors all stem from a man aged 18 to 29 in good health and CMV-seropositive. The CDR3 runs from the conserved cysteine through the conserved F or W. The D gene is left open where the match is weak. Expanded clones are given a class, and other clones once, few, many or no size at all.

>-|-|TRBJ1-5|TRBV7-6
CASSSPGQPQHF
TGTGCCAGCAGCTCCCCAGGTCAGCCCCAGCATTTT
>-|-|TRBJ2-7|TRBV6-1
CASSEVGVVASYEQYF
TGTGCCAGCAGTGAAGTGGGAGTCGTTGCCTCCTACGAGCAGTACTTC
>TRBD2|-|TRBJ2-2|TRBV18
CASSPLSVAGAAGELFF
TGTGCCAGCTCACCGTTGAGTGTAGCGGGAGCGGCCGGGGAGCTGTTTTTT
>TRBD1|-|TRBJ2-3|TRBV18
CASLRQGTDTQYF
TGTGCCAGCTTACGACAGGGAACAGATACGCAGTATTTT
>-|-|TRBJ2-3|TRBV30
CAWSVAGARTDTQYF
TGTGCCTGGAGTGTCGCGGGGGCGCGGACAGATACGCAGTATTTT
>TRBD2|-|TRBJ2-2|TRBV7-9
CASSSRTSFTGELFF
TGTGCCAGCAGCTCACGGACTAGCTTCACCGGGGAGCTGTTTTTT
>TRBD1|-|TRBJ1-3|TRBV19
CASSVGDRRRDTIYF
TGTGCCAGTAGTGTGGGGGACAGGAGAAGGGACACCATATATTTT
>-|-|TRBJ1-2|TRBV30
CAWTPGAGAGYTF
TGTGCCTGGACTCCGGGCGCGGGGGCTGGCTACACCTTC
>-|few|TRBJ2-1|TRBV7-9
CASSLGDEQFF
TGTGCCAGCAGCTTAGGAGATGAGCAGTTCTTC
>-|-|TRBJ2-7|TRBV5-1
CASSLTGDEQYF
TGCGCCAGCAGCTTGACCGGAGACGAGCAGTACTTC
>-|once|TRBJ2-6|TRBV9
CASSAPLGANVLTF
TGTGCCAGCAGCGCTCCTCTTGGGGCCAACGTCCTGACTTTC
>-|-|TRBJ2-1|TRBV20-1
CSASPGNEQFF
TGCAGTGCTTCCCCAGGCAATGAGCAGTTCTTC
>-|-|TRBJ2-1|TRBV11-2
CASRAESYNEQFF
TGTGCCAGCAGAGCGGAATCCTACAATGAGCAGTTCTTC
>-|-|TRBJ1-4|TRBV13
CASSAGRTNEKLFF
TGTGCCAGCAGCGCGGGGCGCACTAATGAAAAACTGTTTTTT
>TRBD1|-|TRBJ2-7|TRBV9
CASSVLEGQGDTYEQYF
TGTGCCAGCAGCGTGTTAGAGGGACAGGGGGACACCTACGAGCAGTACTTC
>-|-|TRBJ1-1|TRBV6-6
CASSYDGWGAEAFF
TGTGCCAGCAGTTATGATGGTTGGGGCGCTGAAGCTTTCTTT
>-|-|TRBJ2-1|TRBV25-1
CASSEAVAQFF
TGTGCCAGCAGTGAAGCGGTTGCGCAGTTCTTC
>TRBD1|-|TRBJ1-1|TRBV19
CASTTDRGGRNTEAFF
TGTGCCAGTACCACTGACAGGGGGGGTAGGAACACTGAAGCTTTCTTT
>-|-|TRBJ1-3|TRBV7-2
CASRPSRVGNTIYF
TGTGCCAGCAGACCCAGCAGGGTCGGAAACACCATATATTTT
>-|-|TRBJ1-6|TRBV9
CASSVEDSVVSPLHF
TGTGCCAGCAGCGTAGAGGACAGCGTGGTTTCACCCCTCCACTTT
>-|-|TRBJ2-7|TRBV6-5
CASSQIGGGTYEQYF
TGTGCCAGCAGCCAAATAGGGGGGGGCACCTACGAGCAGTACTTC
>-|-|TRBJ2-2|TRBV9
CASTHGGGSNTGELFF
TGTGCCAGCACCCACGGCGGGGGCTCGAACACCGGGGAGCTGTTTTTT
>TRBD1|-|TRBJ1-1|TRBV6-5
CASTQGVDRAGEAFF
TGTGCCAGCACCCAGGGGGTGGACAGGGCGGGTGAAGCTTTCTTT
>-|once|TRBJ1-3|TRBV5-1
CASSLAAAVSGNTIYF
TGCGCCAGCAGCTTGGCGGCGGCGGTCTCTGGAAACACCATATATTTT
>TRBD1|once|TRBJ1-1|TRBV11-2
CASSQRQQGDAFF
TGTGCCAGCAGCCAAAGGCAACAGGGGGATGCTTTCTTT
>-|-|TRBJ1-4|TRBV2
CASNINSLTSNEKLFF
TGTGCCAGCAATATTAACAGTCTCACGTCTAATGAAAAACTGTTTTTT
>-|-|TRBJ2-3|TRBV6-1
CASRPGGADTQYF
TGTGCCAGCCGGCCGGGGGGCGCAGATACGCAGTATTTT
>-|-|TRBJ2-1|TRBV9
CASSSSYEQFF
TGTGCCAGCAGCTCCTCTTATGAGCAGTTCTTC
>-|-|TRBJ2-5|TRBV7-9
CAEGTPGQETQYF
TGTGCGGAGGGAACCCCAGGTCAAGAGACCCAGTACTTC
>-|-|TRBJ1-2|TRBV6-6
CASSYSDSVYGYTF
TGTGCCAGCAGTTACTCGGACAGTGTCTATGGCTACACCTTC
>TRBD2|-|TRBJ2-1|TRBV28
CASINLAGGGNEQFF
TGTGCCAGCATCAACCTAGCGGGAGGGGGGAATGAGCAGTTCTTC
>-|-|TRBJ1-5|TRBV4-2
CASSSQTGISNQPQHF
TGTGCCAGCAGCTCACAGACGGGGATAAGCAATCAGCCCCAGCATTTT
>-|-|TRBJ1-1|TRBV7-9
CATGGNTEAFF
TGTGCCACCGGGGGGAACACTGAAGCTTTCTTT
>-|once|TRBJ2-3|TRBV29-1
CSGRGWDTQYF
TGCAGTGGGAGGGGGTGGGATACGCAGTATTTT
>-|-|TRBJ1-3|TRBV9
CASSVAGANTIYF
TGTGCCAGCAGCGTAGCTGGGGCCAACACCATATATTTT
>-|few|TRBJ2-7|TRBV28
CASSVRRASSYEQYF
TGTGCCAGCAGTGTCCGGAGGGCATCCTCCTACGAGCAGTACTTC
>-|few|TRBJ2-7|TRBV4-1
CASSQDMREQYF
TGCGCCAGCAGCCAAGATATGCGCGAGCAGTACTTC
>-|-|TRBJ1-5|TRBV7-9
CASSPREGGNQPQHF
TGTGCCAGCAGCCCCAGGGAGGGGGGCAATCAGCCCCAGCATTTT
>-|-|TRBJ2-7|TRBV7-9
CASSSEGNYEQYF
TGTGCCAGCAGCTCGGAGGGGAACTACGAGCAGTACTTC
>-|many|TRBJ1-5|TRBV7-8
CASSSQGRNQPQHF
TGTGCCAGCAGCTCTCAGGGGCGCAATCAGCCCCAGCATTTT
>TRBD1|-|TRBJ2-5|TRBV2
CASSPRGRGLPQYF
TGTGCCAGCAGTCCCAGGGGGCGCGGGTTGCCCCAGTACTTC
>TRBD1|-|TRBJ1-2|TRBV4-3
CASSQFIQGGDGYTF
TGCGCCAGCAGCCAATTTATACAGGGGGGAGATGGCTACACCTTC
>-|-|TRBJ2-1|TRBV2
CASISEDGNEQFF
TGTGCCAGCATTAGCGAGGACGGGAATGAGCAGTTCTTC
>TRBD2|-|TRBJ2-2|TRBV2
CASARFGLAGGRNTGELFF
TGTGCCAGCGCTAGATTTGGACTAGCGGGGGGAAGAAACACCGGGGAGCTGTTTTTT
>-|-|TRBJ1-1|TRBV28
CASSPIPPTHADTEAFF
TGTGCCAGCAGTCCCATTCCCCCCACGCACGCGGACACTGAAGCTTTCTTT
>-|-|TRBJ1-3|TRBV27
CASSLSAGGARGNTIYF
TGTGCCAGCAGTTTATCCGCGGGGGGGGCAAGAGGAAACACCATATATTTT
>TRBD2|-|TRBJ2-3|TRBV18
CASSPSTSGRAGNTQYF
TGTGCCAGCTCACCGTCAACGAGCGGGAGGGCCGGGAATACGCAGTATTTT
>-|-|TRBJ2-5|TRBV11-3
CASSPGIQETQYF
TGTGCCAGCAGCCCCGGGATACAAGAGACCCAGTACTTC
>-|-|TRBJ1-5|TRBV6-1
CASIAGNSPYQPQHF
TGTGCCAGCATAGCAGGGAACAGTCCTTATCAGCCCCAGCATTTT
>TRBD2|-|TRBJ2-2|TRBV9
CASSDPGLAGGPRSGELFF
TGTGCCAGCAGCGACCCGGGACTAGCGGGAGGGCCAAGGAGCGGGGAGCTGTTTTTT